This T cell receptor (beta chain) stems from a study of shared clonotypes between healthy human individuals. Generated by immunoSEQ multiplex PCR, the TCRdb table keeps only in-frame clones and is missing some. The sample records just over 2,000,000 clones, about 95% being singletons. The CDR3 loop spans 13 amino acids. V shed 9 bases and J shed 5 bases, with 16 bases lying between them. The germline V gene has CDR1 LNHNV and CDR2 YYDKDF (reference sequence). CD45RO-negative CD8 cells positively selected for CCR7 made up the naive population, which excluded terminally differentiated effector memory CD45RA+ cells.

The receptor's source is a man in his late teens or twenties in good health. The specimen sequenced was naive CD8+ T cells sorted from blood. The rearrangement links TRBV15 to TRBJ2-5, with no clear D. The CDR3 coding sequence is TGTGCCACTAGGATAGGGAAAACGGAGACCCAGTACTTC. Encoded protein: CATRIGKTETQYF.